Shown below are 24 T cell receptor beta chains from a single sample sequenced in a study of T cells and Merkel cell carcinoma outcomes (dated by TCRdb to the early 2020s). Receptor amplification or capture employed the immunoSEQ multiplex PCR assay. Not all clones reach the TCRdb copy of this immuneACCESS table, which keeps in-frame sequences only. Checked studies attribute under half of the gap to unresolved V genes and leave the rest unexplained. The sample includes 9,000 to 15,000 clones, with less than 97% observed a single time. The ten largest clones capture 0.93% of the sample. The sequencing input was tumor tissue from Merkel cell carcinoma. All receptors derive from a human donor with Merkel cell carcinoma.

V gene TRBV30 combines with J gene TRBJ2-1; D is unresolved. Trimming removed 2 bases at V and 7 bases at J, with 12 bases between. This CDR3 region has 13 residues. Germline V gene lookup returns CDR1 GTSNPN and CDR2 SVGIG (reference sequence). The CDR3 region has the DNA TGTGCCTGGAGTAGGTCAGCCCTAAATGAGCAGTTCTTC. Its protein is CAWSRSALNEQFF.

J is TRBJ1-2 and V is TRBV4-2; 7 nucleotides line up with TRBD1. The ends lost 3 bases at V and 2 bases at J; junction bases unmatched: 6. The CDR3 consists of 15 residues. Germline V gives CDR1 LGHNA, CDR2 YNFKEQ. The CDR3 region has the DNA TGTGCCAGCAGCCACATACAGGGGAGCAACTATGGCTACACCTTC. Its protein is CASSHIQGSNYGYTF.

The chain joins TRBV6-1 to TRBJ2-7; TRBD1 is a possible D gene (6 bases). Trimming stripped 6 bases from V and 2 bases from J, with 14 bases between. CDR3 length equals 14 residues. Germline V lookup: CDR1 MNHNS, CDR2 SASEGT. The DNA of the CDR3 is TGTGCCAGCAGGCTCGGACAGAGGACCTACGAGCAGTACTTC. Residues: CASRLGQRTYEQYF.

The rearrangement links TRBV9 to TRBJ2-3; tentatively, D is TRBD2 (5 bases). Germline values: CDR1 SGDLS, CDR2 YYNGEE. V lost 6 bases and J 2 bases, leaving 10 bases between the germline ends. The CDR3 spans 13 residues. The CDR3 sequence is CASTGINTDTQYF. Written as DNA, the CDR3 is TGTGCCAGCACCGGGATCAACACAGATACGCAGTATTTT.

This rearrangement joins TRBV5-4 to TRBJ2-2; no clear D gene. Per germline, CDR1 SGHNT and CDR2 YYREEE (reference sequence). V lost 0 bases, J lost 4 bases, and 4 bases lay in between. This CDR3 spans 13 amino acids. The CDR3 coding sequence is TGTGCCAGCAGCTTGGACATCACCGGGGAGCTGTTTTTT. Translating gives CASSLDITGELFF.

The chain links TRBV6-1 to TRBJ2-3, with 8 bases lining up with TRBD2. The CDR3 runs 14 residues. With V trimmed by 0 bases and J by 9 bases, 5 bases remained unmatched. Germline CDR1 MNHNS, CDR2 SASEGT. Written as DNA, the CDR3 is TGTGCCAGCAGTGAAGCAAGCGGGGGCGTCACGCAGTATTTT. It translates to CASSEASGGVTQYF.

This clone was observed a few times. The rearrangement joins TRBV9 to TRBJ2-5, with a weak D call TRBD1 (5 bases). The CDR3 covers 13 residues. Germline V gene sequence: CDR1 SGDLS, CDR2 YYNGEE. Between the trimmed V and J ends, which lost 0 bases and 7 bases, there was a span of 10 bases. The DNA of the CDR3 is TGTGCCAGCAGCGTAGAGGGGTCGGGGACCCAGTACTTC. Translating gives CASSVEGSGTQYF.

The V gene is TRBV9, the J gene TRBJ2-2; D ambiguous. V was shortened by 4 bases and J by 5 bases, with 15 bases between the two germline ends. The CDR3 has 15 amino acids. Germline assignment: CDR1 SGDLS and CDR2 YYNGEE. CDR3 residues: CASSPGRGRTGELFF. The DNA for the CDR3 is TGTGCCAGCAGCCCCGGACGCGGACGGACCGGGGAGCTGTTTTTT. Drawing the rest from reference TRBV9 and TRBJ2-2, the complete variable domain is DSGVTQTPKHLITATGQRVTLRCSPRSGDLSVYWYQQSLDQGLQFLIQYYNGEERAKGNILERFSAQQFPDLHSELNLSSLELGDSALYFCASSPGRGRTGELFFGEGSRLTVL.

The chain uses TRBV7-8 and TRBJ1-5; D not certain. This CDR3 contains 15 residues. In germline, CDR1 is SGHVS, CDR2 FQNEAQ. Trimming took off 5 bases at V and 5 bases at J, with 16 bases between the two ends. The CDR3 nucleotides read TGTGCCAGCAGCAGGCCGGGGTCAACTGATCAGCCCCAGCATTTT. Translated: CASSRPGSTDQPQHF. The variable domain in full, completed from reference TRBV7-8 and TRBJ1-5, reads GAGVSQSPRYKVAKRGQDVALRCDPISGHVSLFWYQQALGQGPEFLTYFQNEAQLDKSGLPSDRFFAERPEGSVSTLKIQRTQQEDSAVYLCASSRPGSTDQPQHFGDGTRLSIL.

This rearrangement joins TRBV9 to TRBJ1-1, with 7 bases matching TRBD1. Germline V gene sequence: CDR1 SGDLS, CDR2 YYNGEE. This CDR3 is built from 17 residues. The V gene end was trimmed by 0 bases and the J gene end by 1 base; junction bases not matched to a gene: 9. The CDR3 coding sequence is TGTGCCAGCAGCGTAGCTCCACAGGGGCGTACGAACACTGAAGCTTTCTTT. It specifies CASSVAPQGRTNTEAFF. Combining the CDR3 with reference TRBV9 and TRBJ1-1 gives the whole variable domain DSGVTQTPKHLITATGQRVTLRCSPRSGDLSVYWYQQSLDQGLQFLIQYYNGEERAKGNILERFSAQQFPDLHSELNLSSLELGDSALYFCASSVAPQGRTNTEAFFGQGTRLTVV.

This sequence joins TRBV7-2 and TRBJ1-4, with D maybe TRBD1 (5 bases). The V and J ends lost 4 bases and 7 bases respectively, with 19 bases between them. CDR3 length equals 16 residues. CDR1 SGHTA and CDR2 FQGNSA come from the germline V gene. The CDR3 spells CASSSRGGTSSEKLFF. The CDR3 coding sequence is TGTGCCAGCAGCTCGCGGGGGGGAACGTCATCTGAAAAACTGTTTTTT.

The rearrangement joins TRBV7-2 to TRBJ2-1; 15 nucleotides line up with TRBD2. The CDR3 consists of 18 residues. The V and J ends lost 5 bases and 3 bases, in that order; junction bases with no gene match: 8. Germline V CDR1 and CDR2: SGHTA, FQGNSA. CDR3 residues: CASSLEGTSGRFYNEQFF. CDR3 sequence (DNA): TGTGCCAGCAGCCTAGAAGGGACTAGCGGGAGGTTCTACAATGAGCAGTTCTTC.

The chain has TRBV4-1 and TRBJ2-1, with unresolved D. The CDR3 has 14 residues. V lost 3 bases and J 3 bases, leaving 9 bases between the germline ends. Looked up from germline, CDR1 is MGHRA and CDR2 is YSYEKL. The CDR3 here is CASSHRKGYNEQFF. CDR3 bases: TGCGCCAGCAGCCACCGAAAGGGCTACAATGAGCAGTTCTTC.

V is TRBV14 and J is TRBJ2-7; 11 bases agree with TRBD2. The V segment lost 3 bases and the J segment 4 bases; nucleotides outside the gene matches: 2. Germline V gene data show CDR1 as SGHDN and CDR2 as FVKESK. The CDR3 is made up of 14 amino acids. CDR3 sequence (DNA): TGTGCCAGCAGCCACGGACTAGCGGGTTACGAGCAGTACTTC. This sequence encodes CASSHGLAGYEQYF.

J is TRBJ1-2 and V is TRBV10-3; D possibly corresponds to TRBD1 (5 bases). CDR1 and CDR2 from the germline V gene are ENHRY and SYGVKD. V was cut by 6 bases and J by 8 bases, with 16 bases left in between. The CDR3 has 13 amino acids. The CDR3 sequence is CAISGGREYGYTF. CDR3 nucleotide sequence: TGTGCCATCAGCGGGGGGAGGGAGTACGGCTACACCTTC.

Note on this clone: An end of the junction differs from the germline gene, which may be a read error. The chain carries TRBV28 and TRBJ1-1, with 7 bases identical to TRBD1. CDR1 is MDHEN, CDR2 SYDVKM, per germline. The CDR3 covers 16 residues. This CDR3 reads CASSSRQGEHNTEVFF. The DNA of the CDR3 is TGTGCCAGCAGTTCGCGACAGGGAGAACATAACACTGAAGTTTTCTTT.

The chain joins TRBV5-4 to TRBJ2-5, with D perhaps matching TRBD1 (8 bases). Germline values: CDR1 SGHNT, CDR2 YYREEE (reference sequence). V lost 4 bases to trimming and J lost 5 bases, with 18 bases between them. The CDR3 is 15 amino acids. The CDR3 DNA reads TGTGCCAGCAGCCGCACCACAGGGGGAGGGGAGACCCAGTACTTC. Translated: CASSRTTGGGETQYF.

This clone was observed a few times. This rearrangement joins TRBV5-1 to TRBJ1-3; 7 nucleotides agree with TRBD1. The CDR3 sequence is 16 residues long. The V and J ends lost 4 bases and 0 bases, in that order; junction bases with no gene match: 7. CDR1 and CDR2 from the germline V gene are SGHRS and YFSETQ. This CDR3 is CASSGEGASSGNTIYF. CDR3 nucleotide sequence: TGCGCCAGCAGCGGCGAGGGGGCGAGCTCTGGAAACACCATATATTTT.

CDR3 residues: CASSVETNTEAFF. As DNA, the CDR3 is TGTGCCAGCAGTGTGGAGACTAACACTGAAGCTTTCTTT. The V gene is TRBV2, the J gene TRBJ1-1, with unresolved D. V was cut by 4 bases and J by 2 bases, with 8 bases left in between. Looked up from germline, CDR1 is SNHLY and CDR2 is FYNNEI. The CDR3 is 13 amino acids.

This sequence joins TRBV2 and TRBJ2-3; D remains ambiguous. The CDR3 has 18 amino acids. V shed 4 bases and J shed 0 bases, with 20 bases lying between them. From germline, CDR1 is SNHLY and CDR2 FYNNEI. In nucleotides, the CDR3 is TGTGCCAGCAGTGGGAGTTTTGCAAAGGTGTTCAGCACAGATACGCAGTATTTT. Its protein is CASSGSFAKVFSTDTQYF.

The V call is TRBV18, the J call TRBJ2-1, with 13 bases that match TRBD2. The CDR3 consists of 16 residues. The J segment lost 9 bases and the V segment lost 1 base, leaving 6 bases of the junction unmatched. Per the germline V gene, CDR1 is KGHSH and CDR2 is LQKENI. CDR3 sequence reads: CASSPRGLAGVSEQFF. CDR3 coding DNA: TGTGCCAGCTCACCACGAGGACTAGCGGGAGTTAGTGAGCAGTTCTTC.

The genes are TRBV18 and TRBJ2-1, with a weak D call TRBD1 (5 bases). CDR1 is KGHSH and CDR2 is LQKENI in the germline V gene. There are 13 residues in the CDR3. V was pared by 1 base and J by 6 bases, with 7 bases between. Here the CDR3 DNA reads TGTGCCAGCTCACCACAAGGGGTCAATGAGCAGTTCTTC. Its protein is CASSPQGVNEQFF. The full variable domain, its missing parts supplied by reference TRBV18 and TRBJ2-1, is NAGVMQNPRHLVRRRGQEARLRCSPMKGHSHVYWYRQLPEEGLKFMVYLQKENIIDESGMPKERFSAEFPKEGPSILRIQQVVRGDSAAYFCASSPQGVNEQFFGPGTRLTVL.

This chain uses TRBV30 with TRBJ1-5, with 8 positions matching TRBD1. This CDR3 region has 14 residues. V lost 5 bases and J lost 5; bases outside the gene matches: 8. Germline-derived CDR1 and CDR2 are GTSNPN and SVGIG (reference sequence). The CDR3 sequence: CAWGGTGSYQPQHF. The CDR3 coding sequence is TGTGCCTGGGGAGGGACAGGATCGTATCAGCCCCAGCATTTT.

On this clone: The germline gene is not matched at one end of the junction; a read error may be the cause. V and J are TRBV25-1 and TRBJ1-4; D unclear. The CDR3 runs to 17 residues. Germline loops: CDR1 MGHDK, CDR2 SYGVNS. The CDR3 DNA follows: TGTGCCAGCAGTGAATGGGAGGCACAGAACTACAATGAAAAACTATTTTTT. Protein sequence: CASSEWEAQNYNEKLFF.